One T cell receptor beta chain is described in this entry. Its antigen remains unknown. The sample comes from a study of CXCR3-negative and CXCR3-positive naive CD8 T cells. Study-level results: CXCR3-negative naive cells had less hydrophobic TRB CDR3s than did CXCR3-positive naive cells.

TRB cDNA libraries were made by UMI-labeled 5' RACE. From its re-call of the 5' RACE reads, TCRdb lists each CDR3 protein once, without DNA. The listing records approximately 8,400 distinct CDR3 sequences. Germline V gene lookup returns CDR1 KGHSH and CDR2 LQKENI. The CDR3 consists of 15 residues. The sample consisted of naive CXCR3+ CD8+ T cells from blood. Indicated subset: CD45RO-CCR7+CD27+CD95- naive CD8+ T cells expressing CXCR3 (TNR3+). The chain uses TRBV18 and TRBJ1-5; TCRdb reports TRBD1, a call that lacks DNA to check it against. The source of this sequence is a human donor in good health. Some clones in this sample may be carry-over from other donors' samples. The CDR3: CASSYDRGLYQPQHF.